A single sample gave rise to the 6 T cell receptor beta chains below, sequenced in a study of human T cells and chemical hapten exposure. Time point indicated: patch test 1, 2 weeks after DPC sensitization. As to treatment: therapeutic diphenylcyclopropenone sensitization with weekly scalp DPC. TCRdb itself ran the RACE reads through MiXCR, one entry per CDR3 protein. The sample gives some 340,000 distinct CDR3 sequences, around 7% of which show up once; around 8.4% is in the top ten. Sequences were derived from whole blood, sampled in connection with sensitization to the hapten diphenylcyclopropenone (DPC). The receptors shown here come from a woman younger than 35 with alopecia areata. Some clones in this sample may be carry-over from other donors' samples.

A few counts support this clonotype. V gene TRBV4-3 combines with J gene TRBJ2-1; D tentatively reads TRBD1 or TRBD2 (5 bases each). Germline assignment: CDR1 LGHNA and CDR2 YSLEER. The CDR3 has 12 amino acids. The ends were cut back, 7 bases at V and 3 bases at J, with 7 bases in the middle. This chain's CDR3 is CASTGHYNEQFF. The CDR3 region has the DNA TGCGCCAGCACGGGGCACTACAATGAGCAGTTCTTC.

V and J are TRBV6-2 or TRBV6-3 and TRBJ1-5, with 8 nucleotides matching TRBD1. J lost 5 bases, V lost 8 bases, and 5 bases had no gene match. The germline CDR1 and CDR2 sequences are MNHEY and SVGEGT. This CDR3 contains 13 residues. The CDR3 nucleotides read TGTGCCAGCGGACAGGGACGACATCAGCCCCAGCATTTT. Its translation: CASGQGRHQPQHF.

The chain carries TRBV4-3 and TRBJ2-5; the D is unclear. This CDR3 is 13 amino acids long. The germline gives CDR1 LGHNA, CDR2 YSLEER. V lost 0 bases to trimming and J lost 5 bases, with 7 bases between them. CDR3 sequence: CASSQDLFETQYF. The DNA for the CDR3 is TGCGCCAGCAGCCAAGATTTATTTGAGACCCAGTACTTC.

This chain uses TRBV5-1 with TRBJ1-2, with 9 bases matching TRBD1. V trimming: 4 bases; J trimming: 8 bases; junction bases outside the gene matches: 15. Germline CDR1 is SGHRS and CDR2 is YFSETQ. The CDR3 length is 16 residues. The CDR3 protein is CASSLLTGGAHSGYTF. The CDR3 DNA follows: TGCGCCAGCAGCCTCCTCACAGGGGGCGCCCATTCCGGCTACACCTTC.

The sample holds many counts of this clonotype. The V and J genes are TRBV12-3 or TRBV12-4 and TRBJ2-6, with D unclear. Trimming removed 3 bases at V and 2 bases at J, with 8 bases between. The CDR3 is made up of 15 amino acids. CDR3 protein: CASSLVSAGANVLTF. CDR3 DNA sequence: TGTGCCAGCAGTTTGGTGTCGGCTGGGGCCAACGTCCTGACTTTC.

J is TRBJ2-3 and V is TRBV6-4; the D gene is possibly TRBD1 (5 bases). V gave up 5 bases and J gave up 2 bases, with 14 bases separating them. CDR3 length: 15 residues. Germline V gene lookup returns CDR1 MRHNA and CDR2 SNTAGT. The CDR3 sequence is CASSTGTLDTDTQYF. CDR3 in DNA: TGTGCCAGCAGTACAGGAACCCTCGACACAGATACGCAGTATTTT.